This entry describes one T cell receptor (beta chain). No antigen is known for it. This sample was taken from a study of post-analysis software for immune sequencing data. Study-level results: Normalized Chao1 diversity was significantly reduced in patients versus controls. TRBV5-6, TRBV5-1 and TRBV20-1 belonged to a set of roughly 5 TRBV segments that were more frequent in patients than controls. Samples sharing a preparation batch grouped tightly together when assessed by F measure.

Included in the TCR beta cDNA libraries were unique molecular identifiers. A population of roughly 0.85 to 11 million T cells gave rise to a few hundred thousand cDNA molecules. TCRdb fed the PCR reads into MiXCR, producing one record per CDR3 protein. Among around 500,000 distinct CDR3 sequences, around 34% were seen once, and the ten largest hold 4.5% to 7.5%. With 5 bases clipped from V and 1 base from J, the junction kept 10 bases outside the gene matches. This CDR3 has 16 amino acids. CDR1 and CDR2 from the germline V gene are LGHDT and YNNKEL (reference sequence). The chain combines TRBV3-1 with TRBJ2-5; TRBD1 aligns across 7 bases. This receptor was obtained from a girl aged 2 to 17 with multiple sclerosis. Material for sequencing was blood. The CDR3 DNA reads TGTGCCAGCAGCGGCTGGGACAGAGAATTCCAAGAGACCCAGTACTTC. It translates to CASSGWDREFQETQYF.